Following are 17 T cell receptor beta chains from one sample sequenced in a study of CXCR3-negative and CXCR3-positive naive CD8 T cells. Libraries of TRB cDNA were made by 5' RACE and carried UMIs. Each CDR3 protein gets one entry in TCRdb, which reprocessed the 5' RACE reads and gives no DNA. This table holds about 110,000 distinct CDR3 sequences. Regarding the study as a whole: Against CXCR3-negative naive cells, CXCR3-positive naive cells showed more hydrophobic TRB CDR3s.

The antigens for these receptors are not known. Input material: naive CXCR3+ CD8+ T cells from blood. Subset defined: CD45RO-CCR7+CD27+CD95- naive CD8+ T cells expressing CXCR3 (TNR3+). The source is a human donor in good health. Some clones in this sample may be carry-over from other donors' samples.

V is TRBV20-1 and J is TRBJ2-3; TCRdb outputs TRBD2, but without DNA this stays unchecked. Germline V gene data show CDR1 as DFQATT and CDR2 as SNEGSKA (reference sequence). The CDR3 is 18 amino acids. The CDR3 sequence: CSARDPRTSGRITDTQYF.

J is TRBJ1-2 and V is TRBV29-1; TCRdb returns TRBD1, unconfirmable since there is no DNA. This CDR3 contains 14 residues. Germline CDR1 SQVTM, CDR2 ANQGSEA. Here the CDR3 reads CSVEPRAVNYGYTF.

The CDR3 reads CASSYPTVEQYF. This chain links TRBV5-5 with TRBJ2-7; the TRBD1 assignment by TCRdb is unverifiable without DNA. Germline loops: CDR1 SGHKS, CDR2 YYEKEE (reference sequence). The length of the CDR3 is 12 residues.

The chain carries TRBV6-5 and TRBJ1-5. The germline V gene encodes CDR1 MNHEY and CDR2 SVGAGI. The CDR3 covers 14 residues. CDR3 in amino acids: CASSSFSFNQPQHF.

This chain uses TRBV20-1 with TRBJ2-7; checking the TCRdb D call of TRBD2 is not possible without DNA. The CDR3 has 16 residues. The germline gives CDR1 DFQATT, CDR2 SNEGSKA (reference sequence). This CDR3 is CSARDQNSGDSYEQYF.

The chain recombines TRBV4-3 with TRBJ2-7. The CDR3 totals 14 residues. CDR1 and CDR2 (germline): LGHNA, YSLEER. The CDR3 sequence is CASSQGSTTYEQYF.

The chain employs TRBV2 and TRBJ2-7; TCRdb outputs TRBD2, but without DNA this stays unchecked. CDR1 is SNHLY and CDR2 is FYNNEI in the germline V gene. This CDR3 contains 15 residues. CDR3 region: CASTPGLAGGYERYF.

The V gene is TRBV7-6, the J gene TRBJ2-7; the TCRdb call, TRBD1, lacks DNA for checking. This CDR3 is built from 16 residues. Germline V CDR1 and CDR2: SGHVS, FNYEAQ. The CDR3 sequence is CASSAGHGGGSYEQYF.

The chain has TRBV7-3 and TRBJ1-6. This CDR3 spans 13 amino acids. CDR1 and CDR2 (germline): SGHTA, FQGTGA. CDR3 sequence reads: CASSLGHPAPLHF.

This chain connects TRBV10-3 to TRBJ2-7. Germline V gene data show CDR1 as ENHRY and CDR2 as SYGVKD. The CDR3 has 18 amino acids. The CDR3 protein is CAISEGWQASDGSYEQYF.

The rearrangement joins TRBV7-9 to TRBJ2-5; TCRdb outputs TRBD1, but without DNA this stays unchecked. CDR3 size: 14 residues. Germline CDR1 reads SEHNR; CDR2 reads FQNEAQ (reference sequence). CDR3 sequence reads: CASSFGQTQETQYF.

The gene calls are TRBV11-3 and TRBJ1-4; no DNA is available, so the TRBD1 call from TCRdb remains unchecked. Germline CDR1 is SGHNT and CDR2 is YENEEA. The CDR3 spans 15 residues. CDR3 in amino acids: CASSFDPGEREKLFF.

The CDR3: CSVVAGGLLEQFF. The chain couples TRBV29-1 to TRBJ2-1; TCRdb returns TRBD2, unconfirmable since there is no DNA. This CDR3 spans 13 amino acids. From germline, CDR1 is SQVTM and CDR2 ANQGSEA.

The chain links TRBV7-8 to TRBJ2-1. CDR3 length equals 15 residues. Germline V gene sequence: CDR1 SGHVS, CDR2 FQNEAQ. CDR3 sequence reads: CASSPTVSSYNEQFF. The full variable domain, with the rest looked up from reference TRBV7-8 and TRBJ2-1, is GAGVSQSPRYKVAKRGQDVALRCDPISGHVSLFWYQQALGQGPEFLTYFQNEAQLDKSGLPSDRFFAERPEGSVSTLKIQRTQQEDSAVYLCASSPTVSSYNEQFFGPGTRLTVL.

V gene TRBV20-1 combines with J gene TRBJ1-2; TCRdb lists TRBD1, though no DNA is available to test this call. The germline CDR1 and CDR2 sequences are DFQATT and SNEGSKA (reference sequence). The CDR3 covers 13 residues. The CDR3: CSASEVTVNGYTF.

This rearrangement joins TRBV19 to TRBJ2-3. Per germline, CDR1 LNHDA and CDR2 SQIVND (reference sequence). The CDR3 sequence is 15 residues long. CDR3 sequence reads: CASSYREMGTDTQYF.

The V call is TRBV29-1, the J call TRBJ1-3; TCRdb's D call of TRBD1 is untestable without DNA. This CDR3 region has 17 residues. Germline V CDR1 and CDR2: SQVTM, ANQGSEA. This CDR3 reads CSVGGEGATFSGNTIYF.